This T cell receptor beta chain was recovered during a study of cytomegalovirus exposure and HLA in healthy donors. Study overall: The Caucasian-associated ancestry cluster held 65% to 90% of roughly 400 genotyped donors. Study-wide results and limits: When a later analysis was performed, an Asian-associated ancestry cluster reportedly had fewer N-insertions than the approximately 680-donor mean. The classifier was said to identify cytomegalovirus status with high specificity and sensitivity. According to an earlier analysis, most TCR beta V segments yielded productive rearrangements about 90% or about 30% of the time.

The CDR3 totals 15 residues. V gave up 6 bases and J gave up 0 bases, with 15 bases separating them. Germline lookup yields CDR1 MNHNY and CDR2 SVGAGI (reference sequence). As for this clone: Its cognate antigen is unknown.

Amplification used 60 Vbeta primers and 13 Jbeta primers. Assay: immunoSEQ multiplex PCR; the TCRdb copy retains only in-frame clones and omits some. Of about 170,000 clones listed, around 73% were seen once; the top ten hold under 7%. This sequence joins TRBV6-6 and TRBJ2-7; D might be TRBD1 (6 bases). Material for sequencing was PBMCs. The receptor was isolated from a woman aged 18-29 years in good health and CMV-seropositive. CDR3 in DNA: TGTGCCAGCAGCCCGACGGGACATAGCTCCTACGAGCAGTACTTC. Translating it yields CASSPTGHSSYEQYF.